This record concerns one T cell receptor (beta chain) sequence. The germline V gene encodes CDR1 SGDLS and CDR2 YYNGEE. This CDR3 contains 16 residues. With V trimmed by 4 bases and J by 0 bases, 8 bases remained unmatched. The method was immunoSEQ multiplex PCR; TCRdb's version includes in-frame clones alone and lacks a portion of them. The data contain some 120,000 clones, about 93% of them singletons. This specimen comes from a study of control samples from healthy donors and cancer patients. The sequencing sample was made of PBMCs. The J gene is TRBJ2-3, the V gene TRBV9; TRBD2 agrees at 7 bases. This clonotype was obtained from a man between 45 and 60 years old with head and neck cancer. CDR3 sequence reads: CASSPRGGPSTDTQYF. The CDR3 nucleotides read TGTGCCAGCAGCCCTCGCGGGGGACCTAGCACAGATACGCAGTATTTT.